The clone carrying this TCR beta chain was found many times. The investigators amplified TCR beta CDR3 regions from RNA transcripts. An initial round of RT-PCR targeting the TCR CDR3 relied on the HTBI primer set. From the multiplex PCR reads, TCRdb called clonotypes with MiXCR, one entry per CDR3 protein. The table lists 250,000 or so distinct CDR3 sequences, 15% of them singletons, with around 31% in the top ten. This sample is drawn from a study of T cells in Graves' hyperthyroidism and ophthalmopathy. The CDR3 spans 16 residues. Per the germline V gene, CDR1 is SGHTA and CDR2 is FQGTGA. With V trimmed by 3 bases and J by 1 base, 4 bases remained unmatched. Clinical symptoms, serum thyroxine and TRAb, thyroid ultrasound and orbital computed tomography together formed the diagnostic basis.

The chain employs TRBV7-3 and TRBJ2-1, with TRBD1 identical over 9 bases. This clonotype was obtained from a woman aged 45 to 65 with Graves' hyperthyroidism that later progressed to Graves' ophthalmopathy. What was sequenced was blood. The CDR3 sequence: CASSFTGQGSYNEQFF. CDR3 sequence (DNA): TGTGCCAGCAGCTTTACGGGACAGGGATCCTACAATGAGCAGTTCTTC. The complete variable domain, with remaining parts taken from reference TRBV7-3 and TRBJ2-1, reads GAGVSQTPSNKVTEKGKYVELRCDPISGHTALYWYRQSLGQGPEFLIYFQGTGAADDSGLPNDRFFAVRPEGSVSTLKIQRTERGDSAVYLCASSFTGQGSYNEQFFGPGTRLTVL.